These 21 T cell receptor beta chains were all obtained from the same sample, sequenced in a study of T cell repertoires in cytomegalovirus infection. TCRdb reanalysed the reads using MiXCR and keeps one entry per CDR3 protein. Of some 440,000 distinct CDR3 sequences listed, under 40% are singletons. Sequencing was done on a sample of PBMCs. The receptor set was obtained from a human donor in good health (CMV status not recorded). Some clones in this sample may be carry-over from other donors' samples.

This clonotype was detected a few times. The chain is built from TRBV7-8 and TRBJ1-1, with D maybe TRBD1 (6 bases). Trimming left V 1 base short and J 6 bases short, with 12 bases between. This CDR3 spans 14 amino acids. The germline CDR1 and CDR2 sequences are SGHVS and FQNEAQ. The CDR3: CASSLGRGVAEAFF. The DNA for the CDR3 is TGTGCCAGCAGCTTAGGTAGGGGGGTAGCTGAAGCTTTCTTT. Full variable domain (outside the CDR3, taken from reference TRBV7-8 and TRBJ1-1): GAGVSQSPRYKVAKRGQDVALRCDPISGHVSLFWYQQALGQGPEFLTYFQNEAQLDKSGLPSDRFFAERPEGSVSTLKIQRTQQEDSAVYLCASSLGRGVAEAFFGQGTRLTVV.

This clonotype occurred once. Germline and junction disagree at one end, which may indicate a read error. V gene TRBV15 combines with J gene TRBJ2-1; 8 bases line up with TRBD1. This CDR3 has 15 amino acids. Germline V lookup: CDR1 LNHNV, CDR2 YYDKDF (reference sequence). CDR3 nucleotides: TGTGACACCAGCCCCTTGCGGCCGACAGGGGCTTTGCAGTTCTTC. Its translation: CDTSPLRPTGALQFF. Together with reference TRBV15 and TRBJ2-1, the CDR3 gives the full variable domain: DAMVIQNPRYQVTQFGKPVTLSCSQTLNHNVMYWYQQKSSQAPKLLFHYYDKDFNNEADTPDNFQSRRPNTSFCFLDIRSPGLGDTAMYLCDTSPLRPTGALQFFGPGTRLTVL.

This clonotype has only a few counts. CDR3 residues: CASSPPVQMTSGSTDTQYF. CDR3 bases: TGTGCCAGCTCACCACCCGTTCAGATGACTAGCGGGAGCACAGATACGCAGTATTTT. The V call is TRBV18, the J call TRBJ2-3; 10 bases line up with TRBD2. Germline CDR1 is KGHSH and CDR2 is LQKENI. The J segment lost 0 bases and the V segment lost 0 bases, leaving 9 bases of the junction unmatched. The length of the CDR3 is 19 residues.

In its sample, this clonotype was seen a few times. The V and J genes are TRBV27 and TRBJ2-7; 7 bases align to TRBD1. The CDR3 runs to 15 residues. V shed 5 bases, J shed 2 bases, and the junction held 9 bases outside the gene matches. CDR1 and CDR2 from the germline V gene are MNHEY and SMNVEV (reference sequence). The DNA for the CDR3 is TGTGCCAGCAGTCCTCGGACAGGTCCTGCCTACGAGCAGTACTTC. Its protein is CASSPRTGPAYEQYF.

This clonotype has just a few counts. The CDR3 sequence is CSADEAAQDTQYF. The DNA of the CDR3 is TGCAGTGCTGACGAGGCAGCGCAAGATACGCAGTATTTT. This chain connects TRBV20-1 to TRBJ2-3, with D uncertain. Germline CDR1 is DFQATT and CDR2 is SNEGSKA (reference sequence). The CDR3 is made up of 13 amino acids. V lost 5 bases, J lost 5 bases, and 14 bases lay in between.

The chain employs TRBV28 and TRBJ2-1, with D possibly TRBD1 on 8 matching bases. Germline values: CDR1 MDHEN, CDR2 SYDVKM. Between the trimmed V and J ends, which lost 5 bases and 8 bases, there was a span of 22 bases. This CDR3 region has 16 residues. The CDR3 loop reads CASSQDRVRGVDEQFF. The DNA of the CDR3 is TGTGCCAGCAGTCAGGACAGGGTTCGGGGGGTCGATGAGCAGTTCTTC.

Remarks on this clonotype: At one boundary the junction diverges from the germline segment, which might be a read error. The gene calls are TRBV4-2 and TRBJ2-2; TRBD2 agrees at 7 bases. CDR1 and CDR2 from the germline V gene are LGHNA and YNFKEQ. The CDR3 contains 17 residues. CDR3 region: CARSQDGTIASTGELFF. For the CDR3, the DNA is TGTGCCAGAAGCCAAGATGGGACTATTGCGAGCACCGGGGAGCTGTTTTTT.

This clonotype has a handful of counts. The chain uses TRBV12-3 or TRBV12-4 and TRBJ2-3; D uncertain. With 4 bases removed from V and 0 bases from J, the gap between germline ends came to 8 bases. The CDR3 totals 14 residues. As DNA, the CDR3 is TGTGCCAGCAGTTCAACTTCTAGCACAGATACGCAGTATTTT. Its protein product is CASSSTSSTDTQYF.

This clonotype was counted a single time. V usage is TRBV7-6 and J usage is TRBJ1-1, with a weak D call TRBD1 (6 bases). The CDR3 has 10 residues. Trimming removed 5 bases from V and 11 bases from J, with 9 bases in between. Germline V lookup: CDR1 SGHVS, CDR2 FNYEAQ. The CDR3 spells CASSLTGAFF. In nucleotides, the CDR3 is TGTGCCAGCAGCCTTACAGGGGCTTTCTTT.

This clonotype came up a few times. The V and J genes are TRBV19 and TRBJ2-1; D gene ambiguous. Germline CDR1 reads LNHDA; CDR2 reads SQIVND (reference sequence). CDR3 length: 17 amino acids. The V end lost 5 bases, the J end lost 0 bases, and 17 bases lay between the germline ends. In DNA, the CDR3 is TGTGCCAGTAGTGCAAGCTCACGAAGGCCCTCCTACAATGAGCAGTTCTTC. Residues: CASSASSRRPSYNEQFF.

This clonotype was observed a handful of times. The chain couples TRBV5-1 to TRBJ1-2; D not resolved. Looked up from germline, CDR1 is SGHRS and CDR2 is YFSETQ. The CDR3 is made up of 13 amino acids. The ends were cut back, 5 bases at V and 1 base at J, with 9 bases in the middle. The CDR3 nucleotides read TGCGCCAGCAGTGATGGTAGTAACTATGGCTACACCTTC. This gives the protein CASSDGSNYGYTF.

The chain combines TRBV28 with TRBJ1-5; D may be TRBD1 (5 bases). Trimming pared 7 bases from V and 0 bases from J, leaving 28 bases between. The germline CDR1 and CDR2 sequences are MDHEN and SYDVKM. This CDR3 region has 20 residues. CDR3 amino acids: CASNRAISGRIQYSNQPQHF. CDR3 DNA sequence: TGTGCCAGCAATCGGGCCATATCGGGGCGTATCCAATATAGCAATCAGCCCCAGCATTTT.

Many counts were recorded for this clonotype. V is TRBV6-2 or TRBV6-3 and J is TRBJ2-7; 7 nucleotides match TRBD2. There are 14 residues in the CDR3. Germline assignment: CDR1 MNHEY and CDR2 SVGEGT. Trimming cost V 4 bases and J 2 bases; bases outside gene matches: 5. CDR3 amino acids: CASSSAGETYEQYF. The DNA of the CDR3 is TGTGCCAGCAGTTCGGCGGGGGAAACCTACGAGCAGTACTTC.

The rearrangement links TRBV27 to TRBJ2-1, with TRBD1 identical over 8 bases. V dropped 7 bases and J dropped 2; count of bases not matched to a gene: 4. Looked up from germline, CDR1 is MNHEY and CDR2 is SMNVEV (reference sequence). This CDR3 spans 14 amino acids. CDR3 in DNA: TGTGCCAGCACCAAGGACAGGGCCTACAATGAGCAGTTCTTC. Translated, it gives CASTKDRAYNEQFF.

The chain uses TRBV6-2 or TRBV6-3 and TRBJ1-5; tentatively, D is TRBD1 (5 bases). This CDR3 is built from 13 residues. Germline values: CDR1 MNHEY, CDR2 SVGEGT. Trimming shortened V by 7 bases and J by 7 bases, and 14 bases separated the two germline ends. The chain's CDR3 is CASTDGGRQPQHF. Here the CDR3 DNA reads TGTGCCAGCACCGACGGGGGTCGGCAGCCCCAGCATTTT.

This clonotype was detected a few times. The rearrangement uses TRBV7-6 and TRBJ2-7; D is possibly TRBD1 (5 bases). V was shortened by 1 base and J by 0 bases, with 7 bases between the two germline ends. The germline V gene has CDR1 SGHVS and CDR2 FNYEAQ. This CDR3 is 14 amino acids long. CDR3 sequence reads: CASSLGTTSYEQYF. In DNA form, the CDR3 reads TGTGCCAGCAGCTTAGGGACAACCTCCTACGAGCAGTACTTC.

CDR3: CASSFSLAGGRDTQYF. The CDR3 DNA is TGTGCCAGCAGCTTCTCACTAGCGGGGGGGAGGGATACGCAGTATTTT. The chain has TRBV7-8 and TRBJ2-3; 13 bases align to TRBD2. Germline CDR1 is SGHVS and CDR2 is FQNEAQ. With 3 bases clipped from V and 6 bases from J, the junction kept 6 bases outside the gene matches. CDR3 length: 16 amino acids.

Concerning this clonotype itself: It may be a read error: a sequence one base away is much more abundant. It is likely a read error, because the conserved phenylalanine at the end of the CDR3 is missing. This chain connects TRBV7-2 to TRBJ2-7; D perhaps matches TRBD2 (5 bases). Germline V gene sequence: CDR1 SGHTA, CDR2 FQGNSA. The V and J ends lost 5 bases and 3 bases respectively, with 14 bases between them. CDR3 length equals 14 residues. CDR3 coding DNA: TGTGCCAGCAGCCGGGATTACTCAAACTACGAGCAGTACTAC. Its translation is CASSRDYSNYEQYY.

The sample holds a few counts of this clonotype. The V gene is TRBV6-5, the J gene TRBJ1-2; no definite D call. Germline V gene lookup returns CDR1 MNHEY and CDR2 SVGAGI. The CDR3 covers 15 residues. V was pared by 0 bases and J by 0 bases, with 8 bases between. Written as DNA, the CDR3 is TGTGCCAGCAGTTACTCGGCCCCAGCTAACTATGGCTACACCTTC. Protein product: CASSYSAPANYGYTF.

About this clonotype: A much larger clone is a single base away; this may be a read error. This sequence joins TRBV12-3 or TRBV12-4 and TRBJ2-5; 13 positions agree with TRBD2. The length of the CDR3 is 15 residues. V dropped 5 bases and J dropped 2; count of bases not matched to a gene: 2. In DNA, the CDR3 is TGTGCCAGCAGTCGGACTAGCGGGGGACAAGAGACCCAGTACTTC. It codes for CASSRTSGGQETQYF.

Written as DNA, the CDR3 is TGTGCCAGTAGTACGCGGGACACAGTAAAGACCCAGTACTTC. Its translation: CASSTRDTVKTQYF. The chain combines TRBV19 with TRBJ2-5, with D perhaps being TRBD1 or TRBD2 (6 bases each). V dropped 4 bases and J dropped 6 bases, with 15 bases sitting between them. The CDR3 sequence is 14 residues long. Germline V gene data show CDR1 as LNHDA and CDR2 as SQIVND (reference sequence).